The source of this T cell receptor beta chain is a study of blood T cell repertoires in COVID-19. V shed 0 bases and J shed 0 bases, with 11 bases lying between them. This CDR3 has 16 residues. Germline V CDR1 and CDR2: SGHRS, YFSETQ. This clone has a handful of counts. Per the original data handling: For nucleated cells, counts were estimated from reference gene primer amplification. Clones were sequenced by immunoSEQ multiplex PCR, and TCRdb holds only the in-frame ones, with some missing. That table supplies the V and J calls and clone size; D and trimming were determined from the DNA. The sample includes fewer than 300,000 clones, more than 85% of them seen just once.

This chain links TRBV5-1 with TRBJ2-3, with a possible D match to TRBD1 (7 bases). The receptor's source is a middle-aged man who had recovered from COVID-19. The sequenced sample consisted of PBMCs or T cells enriched from blood (not recorded which). CDR3 protein: CASSLEAGGSTDTQYF. In DNA, the CDR3 is TGCGCCAGCAGCTTGGAGGCAGGGGGGAGCACAGATACGCAGTATTTT.